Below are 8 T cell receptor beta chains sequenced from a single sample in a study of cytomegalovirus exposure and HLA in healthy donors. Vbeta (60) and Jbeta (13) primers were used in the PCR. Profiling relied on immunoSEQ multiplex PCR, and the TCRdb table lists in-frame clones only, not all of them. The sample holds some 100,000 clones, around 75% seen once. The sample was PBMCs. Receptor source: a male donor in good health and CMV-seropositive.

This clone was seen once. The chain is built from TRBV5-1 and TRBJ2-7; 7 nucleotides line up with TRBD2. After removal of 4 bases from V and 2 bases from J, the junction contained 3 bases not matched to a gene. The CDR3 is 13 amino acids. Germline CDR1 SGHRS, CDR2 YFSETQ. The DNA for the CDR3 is TGCGCCAGCAGCCCCGGGACTACCTACGAGCAGTACTTC. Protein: CASSPGTTYEQYF. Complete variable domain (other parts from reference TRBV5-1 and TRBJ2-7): KAGVTQTPRYLIKTRGQQVTLSCSPISGHRSVSWYQQTPGQGLQFLFEYFSETQRNKGNFPGRFSGRQFSNSRSEMNVSTLELGDSALYLCASSPGTTYEQYFGPGTRLTVT.

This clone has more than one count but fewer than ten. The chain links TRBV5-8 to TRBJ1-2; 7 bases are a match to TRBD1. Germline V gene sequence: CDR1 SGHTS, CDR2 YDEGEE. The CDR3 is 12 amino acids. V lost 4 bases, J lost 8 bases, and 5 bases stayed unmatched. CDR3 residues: CASSRQGYGYTF. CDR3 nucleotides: TGTGCCAGCAGCCGACAGGGTTACGGCTACACCTTC.

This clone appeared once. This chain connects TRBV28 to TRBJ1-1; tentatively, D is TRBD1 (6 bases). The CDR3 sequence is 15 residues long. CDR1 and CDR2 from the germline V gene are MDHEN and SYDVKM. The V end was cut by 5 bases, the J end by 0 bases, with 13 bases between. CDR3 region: CASSGNRVMNTEAFF. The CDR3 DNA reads TGTGCCAGCAGTGGAAACAGGGTTATGAACACTGAAGCTTTCTTT.

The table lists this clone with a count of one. The DNA of the CDR3 is TGTGCCAGCAGTTCAACAGGGGGCTTCGATGAGCAGTTCTTC. It translates to CASSSTGGFDEQFF. J is TRBJ2-1 and V is TRBV6-5; 9 bases align to TRBD1. Germline V gene sequence: CDR1 MNHEY, CDR2 SVGAGI. The ends lost 4 bases at V and 8 bases at J; junction bases unmatched: 6. The CDR3 length is 14 residues.

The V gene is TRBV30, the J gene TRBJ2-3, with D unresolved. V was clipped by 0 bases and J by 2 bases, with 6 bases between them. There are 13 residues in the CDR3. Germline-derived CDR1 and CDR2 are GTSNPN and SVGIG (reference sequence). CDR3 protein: CAWSVRNTDTQYF. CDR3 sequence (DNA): TGTGCCTGGAGTGTCAGGAACACAGATACGCAGTATTTT.

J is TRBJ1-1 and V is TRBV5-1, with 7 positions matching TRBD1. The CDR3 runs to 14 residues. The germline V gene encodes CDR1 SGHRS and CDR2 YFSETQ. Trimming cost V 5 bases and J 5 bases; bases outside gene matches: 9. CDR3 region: CASRFVGQKTEAFF. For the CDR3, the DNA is TGCGCCAGCAGGTTTGTGGGACAGAAAACTGAAGCTTTCTTT.

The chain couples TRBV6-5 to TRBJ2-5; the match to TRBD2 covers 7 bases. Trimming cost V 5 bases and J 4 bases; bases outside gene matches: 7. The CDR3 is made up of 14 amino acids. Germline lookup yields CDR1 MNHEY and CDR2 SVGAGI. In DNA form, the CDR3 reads TGTGCCAGCAGTGAGATCCCGGGAGGAGAGACCCAGTACTTC. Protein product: CASSEIPGGETQYF.

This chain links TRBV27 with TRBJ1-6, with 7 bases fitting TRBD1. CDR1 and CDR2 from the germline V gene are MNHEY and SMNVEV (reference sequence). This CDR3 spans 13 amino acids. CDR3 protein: CASKAGGYSPLHF. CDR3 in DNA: TGTGCAAGTAAGGCAGGGGGATACTCACCCCTCCACTTT.